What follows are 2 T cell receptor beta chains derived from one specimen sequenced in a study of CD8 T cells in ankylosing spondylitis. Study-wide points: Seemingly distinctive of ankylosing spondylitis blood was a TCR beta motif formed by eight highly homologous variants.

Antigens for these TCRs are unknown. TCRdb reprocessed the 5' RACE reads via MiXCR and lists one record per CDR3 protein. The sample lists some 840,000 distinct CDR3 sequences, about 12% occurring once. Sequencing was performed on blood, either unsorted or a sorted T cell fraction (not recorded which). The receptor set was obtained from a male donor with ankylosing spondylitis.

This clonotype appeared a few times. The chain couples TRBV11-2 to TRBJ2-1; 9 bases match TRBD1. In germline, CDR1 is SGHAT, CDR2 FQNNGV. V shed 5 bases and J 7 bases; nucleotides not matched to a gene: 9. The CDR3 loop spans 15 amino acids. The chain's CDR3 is CASSIPGQGWNEQFF. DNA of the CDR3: TGTGCCAGCAGCATACCGGGACAGGGTTGGAATGAGCAGTTCTTC.

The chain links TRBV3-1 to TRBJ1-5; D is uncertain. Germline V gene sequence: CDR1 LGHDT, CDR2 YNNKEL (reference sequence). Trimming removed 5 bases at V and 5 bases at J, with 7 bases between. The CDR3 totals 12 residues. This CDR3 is CASSRADQPQHF. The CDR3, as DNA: TGTGCCAGCAGCAGGGCGGATCAGCCCCAGCATTTT.